This T cell receptor (beta chain) is drawn from a study of neurological immune-mediated disorders. Study-wide points: Private repertoires in all groups were suggested by the finding that expanded clones across subjects shared no CDR3 amino acid sequences.

Each TCR transcript was tagged with a 10-nucleotide random UMI during 5'RACE. The authors obtained over 160 million TCR-beta sequences from 15-18 subjects per sequencing run. TCRdb processed the 5' RACE reads anew with MiXCR; each CDR3 protein has one entry. The data contain about 53,000 distinct CDR3 sequences, more than 8.5% of them singletons. Per the germline V gene, CDR1 is MNHEY and CDR2 is SVGAGI. The junction had 4 bases not matched to a gene; V was cut back by 4 bases and J by 0 bases. This CDR3 contains 16 residues. The sample's time point: longitudinal time-point 1 (baseline). This clonotype has a count of ten or more. No antigen is known for it.

This chain joins TRBV6-5 and TRBJ2-7; 12 bases are shared with TRBD2. Source material: PBMCs. This sequence was found in a middle-aged woman in good health. CDR3 in amino acids: CASSWATSGSSYEQYF. Written as DNA, the CDR3 is TGTGCCAGCAGTTGGGCGACTAGCGGGAGCTCCTACGAGCAGTACTTC.